These T cell receptor beta chains were read from a single sample in a study of T cell responses to AZD1222 COVID-19 vaccine. Sequencing used immunoSEQ multiplex PCR; TCRdb keeps in-frame clones, though not all of them. The table records fewer than 100,000 clones, more than 75% of them present only once. The sample was peripheral blood, taken on day 0 of AZD1222 vaccination. These receptors were taken from an adult in good health. Each CDR3 is given with its conserved first and last residue. Fields, in order: J gene, D gene, V gene, clone size, CDR3 protein, CDR3 DNA. A D gene is named only where the DNA matches it firmly. The size field is filled for only some rows; it gives once, few, many or a size class.

TRBJ1-1 | TRBD1 | TRBV10-3 | - | CAMSGTGFTEAFF | TGTGCCATGTCCGGGACAGGGTTCACTGAAGCTTTCTTT
TRBJ1-1 | TRBD1 | TRBV9 | - | CASSVQTGTGTEAFF | TGTGCCAGCAGCGTGCAAACCGGGACAGGGACTGAAGCTTTCTTT
TRBJ1-2 | - | TRBV4-1 | once | CASSQYDRAYGGYTF | TGCGCCAGCAGCCAATACGACAGAGCGTATGGCGGCTACACCTTC
TRBJ1-3 | - | TRBV9 | - | CASSVGQSGNTIYF | TGTGCCAGCAGCGTAGGGCAGAGTGGAAACACCATATATTTT
TRBJ2-5 | - | TRBV12-5 | - | CASGLDQGGGKETQYF | TGTGCTAGTGGTTTGGACCAGGGGGGGGGAAAAGAGACCCAGTACTTC
TRBJ2-5 | TRBD1 | TRBV10-3 | - | CAITPGQDQETQYF | TGTGCCATCACCCCCGGACAGGACCAAGAGACCCAGTACTTC
TRBJ2-5 | TRBD1 | TRBV19 | - | CASSIQGVGETQYF | TGTGCCAGTAGTATACAGGGGGTGGGAGAGACCCAGTACTTC
TRBJ1-5 | - | TRBV30 | - | CAWSFTYSSNQPQHF | TGTGCCTGGAGTTTCACCTATTCTAGCAATCAGCCCCAGCATTTT
TRBJ2-5 | - | TRBV15 | - | CATSRDFTSQETQYF | TGTGCCACCAGCAGAGATTTCACGAGCCAAGAGACCCAGTACTTC
TRBJ1-5 | - | TRBV5-1 | - | CASHGGNQPQHF | TGCGCCAGCCACGGAGGCAATCAGCCCCAGCATTTT
TRBJ2-7 | - | TRBV11-3 | - | CASSLSGGSYEQYF | TGTGCCAGCAGCTTGAGTGGGGGGTCCTACGAGCAGTACTTC
TRBJ2-2 | TRBD1 | TRBV3-1/TRBV3-2 | - | CASSRQGNTGELFF | TGTGCCAGCAGCCGACAGGGAAACACCGGGGAGCTGTTTTTT
TRBJ1-4 | - | TRBV11-3 | - | CASSANFREKLFF | TGTGCCAGCAGCGCAAATTTTAGGGAAAAACTGTTTTTT
TRBJ2-5 | - | TRBV2 | - | CASSVPRGGEETQYF | TGTGCCAGCAGTGTCCCCAGGGGCGGCGAGGAGACCCAGTACTTC
TRBJ2-5 | TRBD2 | TRBV18 | - | CASSPWSGATQETQYF | TGTGCCAGCTCACCATGGAGCGGGGCTACCCAAGAGACCCAGTACTTC
TRBJ2-3 | - | TRBV9 | - | CASSVNSRTDTQYF | TGTGCCAGCAGCGTAAACAGCCGCACAGATACGCAGTATTTT
TRBJ1-2 | TRBD1 | TRBV10-3 | - | CAISEVNQGAYGYTF | TGTGCCATCAGTGAGGTGAACCAGGGGGCCTATGGCTACACCTTC
TRBJ1-2 | - | TRBV6-5 | - | CASSRGDFYGYTF | TGTGCCAGCAGTCGTGGGGACTTCTATGGCTACACCTTC
TRBJ1-5 | - | TRBV27 | few | CASSPDPTRGFNQPQHF | TGTGCCAGCAGTCCTGACCCGACACGAGGTTTCAATCAGCCCCAGCATTTT
TRBJ1-4 | - | TRBV5-1 | - | CASSLGSGEKLFF | TGCGCCAGCAGCTTGGGGTCAGGCGAAAAACTGTTTTTT
TRBJ1-5 | - | TRBV4-1 | - | CASSQDPVNQPQHF | TGCGCCAGCAGCCAAGATCCCGTTAATCAGCCCCAGCATTTT
TRBJ1-3 | - | TRBV5-1 | once | CASSFTGIGNTIYF | TGCGCCAGCAGCTTTACAGGGATTGGAAACACCATATATTTT
TRBJ2-7 | - | TRBV19 | - | CASSPAAGTYEQYF | TGTGCCAGTAGCCCAGCGGCGGGAACCTACGAGCAGTACTTC
TRBJ1-2 | - | TRBV27 | - | CASSSDLVGYTF | TGTGCCAGCAGTTCGGACCTGGTAGGCTACACCTTC
TRBJ2-2 | - | TRBV9 | - | CASSWADSNTGELFF | TGTGCCAGCAGCTGGGCGGACTCGAACACCGGGGAGCTGTTTTTT
TRBJ1-6 | - | TRBV18 | - | CASSPIGVGNSPLHF | TGTGCCAGCTCACCAATAGGGGTGGGTAATTCACCCCTCCACTTT
TRBJ1-3 | TRBD1 | TRBV7-6 | - | CASRQGAGGNTIYF | TGTGCCAGCAGACAGGGGGCAGGTGGAAACACCATATATTTT
TRBJ2-6 | - | TRBV2 | few | CASSGLGKSGANVLTF | TGTGCCAGCAGTGGGTTAGGGAAATCTGGGGCCAACGTCCTGACTTTC
TRBJ1-5 | - | TRBV2 | - | CASSELGRNQPQHF | TGTGCCAGCAGTGAATTGGGGAGAAATCAGCCCCAGCATTTT
TRBJ2-7 | TRBD1 | TRBV30 | - | CAWRWTGTYEQYF | TGTGCCTGGAGGTGGACAGGAACCTACGAGCAGTACTTC
TRBJ1-2 | TRBD1 | TRBV5-1 | - | CASSLGGQPSNYGYTF | TGCGCCAGCAGCTTGGGGGGACAGCCATCTAACTATGGCTACACCTTC
TRBJ1-6 | TRBD1 | TRBV5-1 | - | CASSSTGEGSPLHF | TGCGCCAGCAGCTCTACAGGGGAAGGGTCACCCCTCCACTTT
TRBJ1-1 | TRBD1 | TRBV18 | - | CASSRGTGDTEAFF | TGTGCCAGCTCACGGGGGACAGGGGACACTGAAGCTTTCTTT
TRBJ2-5 | TRBD2 | TRBV18 | - | CASSPGEGTQYF | TGTGCCAGCTCACCAGGGGAGGGAACCCAGTACTTC
TRBJ1-2 | - | TRBV18 | - | CASSPGRSNGYTF | TGTGCCAGCTCACCCGGCAGGTCGAATGGCTACACCTTC
TRBJ2-1 | - | TRBV6-1 | few | CASSDWLASYNEQFF | TGTGCCAGCAGTGATTGGCTAGCCTCCTACAATGAGCAGTTCTTC
TRBJ2-7 | - | TRBV5-1 | - | CASSSFQGIEQYF | TGCGCCAGCAGCTCATTCCAGGGTATTGAGCAGTACTTC
TRBJ2-5 | - | TRBV9 | - | CASSVGQGLLETQYF | TGTGCCAGCAGCGTAGGGCAGGGTCTCTTAGAGACCCAGTACTTC
TRBJ1-5 | - | TRBV7-2 | - | CASSSQGYQPQHF | TGTGCCAGCAGCTCGCAGGGGTATCAGCCCCAGCATTTT
TRBJ1-2 | - | TRBV7-9 | once | CASTKYPQVYGYTF | TGTGCCAGCACCAAATATCCGCAGGTCTATGGCTACACCTTC